Sequencing of this TCR beta chain was carried out in a study of cytomegalovirus exposure and HLA in healthy donors (dated by TCRdb to the late 2010s). Background for the entire study: An earlier analysis of some 500 of the donors reported about 250 Gb of sequence data and roughly 110 million unique TCR beta sequences from 150 million to 200 million T cells. Around 320 gigabases of sequencing data and approximately 84 million unique TCR sequences were included in an early release covering over 600 HLA-typed donors. Of the 350 to 450 genotyped donors, about 80% fell in the genetic ancestry cluster associated with self-reported Caucasian donors. The study aimed to test whether signatures of past pathogen exposure could be identified by cataloging public T cell receptors. The study used immunosequencing to profile the T cell repertoires of approximately 630 subjects and linked those repertoires to cytomegalovirus serostatus. Along with the approximately 700-subject first cohort, a separate validation cohort of about 110 different subjects was used. To predict cytomegalovirus infection status, the study brought together high-throughput TCR immunosequencing, statistical association of individual TCRs with disease status, and machine learning. In a later analysis, previously published TCR beta repertoires from some 640 donors were re-analyzed and high-resolution HLA genotyping was added so that TCR occurrence patterns could be studied. In the later analysis, no new phenotypic data were used to find candidate immune exposures; instead, reliance was placed on TCR beta sequences and their occurrence across donors. An earlier analysis of a few hundred of the donors applied high-throughput TCR beta sequencing to assess whether each TCR beta V gene segment acted as functional or pseudogenic. Alongside the repertoire data, information on donor age, sex, ethnicity and CMV serostatus was compiled. In a later genetic analysis, genome-wide SNP genotypes for about three fifths of the 666 donors were used, and that subset was treated as a discovery cohort. Every repertoire in the discovery cohort had been generated on one and the same sequencing platform. Class I and class II HLA loci were covered by the typing at four-digit resolution. The number of typed donors differed by locus: 629-630 for A, B, C, DRB1 and DQB1; approximately 540 for DQA1; fewer than 610 for DPA1; and about 450 for DPB1. A handful of DR-DQ haplotypes were handled as single units for association and clustering because linkage in the cohort was strong. On average, 235,054 unique TCR beta nucleotide sequences were sequenced per donor among 300 to 500 genotyped donors of the cohort, with around 19% of those sequences being non-productive.

The CDR3 spans 20 residues, from the cysteine through the phenylalanine. Only the CDR3 DNA stays, 60 bases, in frame from base 1. Sequences ENHRY (CDR1) and SYGVKD (CDR2) are obtained from the germline V gene. The junction shows trimming of 8 bases on V and 6 bases on J, plus 35 bases between the germline ends. Findings and caveats that apply to the study as a whole: In a later analysis, HLA-associated TCR beta chains showed more clonal expansion and lower generation probabilities than non-associated chains that were equally common. Broadly in line with IMGT annotations, most TCR beta V segments showed up in productive rearrangements about 90% or about 30% of the time in an earlier analysis of a few hundred of the donors. Correlated functional status among segregating V segments might reflect linkage disequilibrium, but an unknown experimental factor could not be ruled out. Most CMV-associated TCR beta chains appeared to be HLA-restricted in a later analysis, and the HLA associations seemed to be driven largely by CMV exposure. Because the 87-base-pair reads could not distinguish some IMGT-functional V segments, including TRBV6-2 and TRBV6-3, those segments were excluded. A group of highly shared sequence variants was considered likely to be a technical artifact of the sequencing pipeline. A further reported finding was that TCR beta sequences accurately predicted the HLA-A and HLA-B alleles for most subjects in the first cohort. According to a later analysis, parvovirus B19, influenza, CMV and Epstein-Barr virus appeared linked to several top co-occurrence clusters. The classifier was reported to diagnose cytomegalovirus status with high specificity and sensitivity in both the original cohort and the validation cohort. According to the authors, the approach could potentially be generalized to other disease states and immunological phenotypes. Across donors, most TCR sequences were observed very rarely, whereas some public TCRs were present in many individuals. Immune exposure information for the cohort was limited to CMV serostatus. Because HLA typing was unavailable for some donors at each locus, only the typed subset was used in association tests. The earlier analysis of fewer than 750 of the donors excluded roughly 17 rarely observed V segments, including chromosome 9 orphons, because counts were too low. A total of 164 TCR beta chains were listed by the study as associated with cytomegalovirus. When HLA alleles, especially DR and DQ, strongly co-occurred, TCR associations were difficult to assign to individual alleles. A later analysis found that TCR association rates varied across HLA loci, with DRB1 alleles showing the most associated TCRs and HLA-C alleles the fewest. Compared with the 666-donor mean, donors in an Asian-associated ancestry cluster had fewer N-insertions in productive TCRs, according to a later genetic analysis. The presence/absence analyses assumed that sequencing depth was roughly uniform across donors, and that assumption may not be true. A few of the identified cytomegalovirus-associated TCR beta chains were confirmed in vitro to be specific for cytomegalovirus antigens. A later genetic analysis associated a missense DCLRE1C variant with V-gene and J-gene trimming of TCR beta chains, and an independent cohort replicated the association. This cohort had only TCR beta chains sequenced, and the lack of alpha or paired-chain data limited which features could be detected. Specific HLA alleles were associated with more than 15,000 TCR beta sequences at a false discovery rate of 0.05 in a later analysis.

The cohort comprised under 700 healthy bone marrow donors. All cohort members were sampled while nominally healthy, although unrecorded immune exposures were likely present. The donor was CMV seropositive and was included in the group of 270 or so seropositive cohort members. A peripheral blood sample was provided by each donor, and peripheral blood mononuclear cells were used for TCR beta sequencing. The Qiagen DNeasy Blood Extraction Kit was used to extract genomic DNA from the blood cell samples. Regarding this clone: Its antigen remains undetermined. Base qualities are not recorded, but no much larger clone differs from it by a single base.

The library came from the immunoSEQ multiplex PCR assay. For the multiplex PCR, a mixture combining 60 forward primers for TCR Vbeta segments and 13 reverse primers for TCR Jbeta segments was used. The CDR3 region of rearranged TCR beta genes was amplified from genomic DNA by a multiplex PCR assay. Amplified TCR beta libraries were sequenced as 87-base-pair reads on the Illumina HiSeq System. The published analysis was carried out like this. A later analysis counted 65 million to 90 million unique TCR beta chains across the approximately 700 repertoires, and around 9.9 million of these chains were shared by at least two donors. To remove PCR and sequencing errors, raw reads were error-corrected and collapsed into unique sequences using a nearest-neighbor algorithm that merged closely related sequences. To assign V, D and J gene segments, CDR3 sequences were aligned to IMGT reference sequences. Each retained sequence needed at least a six-nucleotide match to both a V gene segment and a J gene segment. Rearrangements were classified as productive when the CDR3 lacked stop codons and remained in frame with V and J, and all other rearrangements were classified as non-productive. Following IMGT convention, CDR3 was defined as the stretch from the second conserved V-encoded cysteine up to the conserved J-encoded phenylalanine. The earlier analysis of some 600 of the donors excluded sequences that lacked an unambiguous match to a single V gene segment. An earlier analysis of a few hundred of the donors classified V segments as functional when productive rearrangements were above 56.7% and as segregating when the standard deviation between donors was above 5%. A statistical classification framework was developed to diagnose cytomegalovirus status using the catalog of TCR beta chain sequences. In a later analysis, V and J genes were assigned by comparing TCR nucleotide sequences against IMGT/GENE-DB human TR gene sequences. Using the TCRdist pipeline, a later analysis assigned CDR3 sequences along with most-parsimonious VDJ recombination scenarios. A later analysis defined each TCR beta chain by its CDR3 amino acid sequence plus V-gene family, and excluded reads lacking a unique V-gene family. As a way to deal with suspected cross-contamination and a sequencing artifact, a later analysis dropped 450 to 600 nucleotide sequences that were highly shared and had low generation probability. For each public chain, a later analysis derived a clonal expansion index from normalized ranks of inferred template counts within each repertoire. In a later analysis, generation probabilities were computed using a VDJ recombination model fitted to out-of-frame rearrangements, and the results were checked against IGoR. In a later analysis, TCR-TCR, TCR-HLA and TCR-CMV co-occurrence was scored with hypergeometric tests, and a repertoire-size bias correction was applied to TCR pairs. In a later analysis, false discovery rates were estimated by permuting HLA or CMV assignments 20 times. In a later analysis, co-occurring TCRs were grouped using DBSCAN, and TCRdist sequence similarity was added for clustering within HLA-allele-positive subsets. Repertoires with fewer than 30,000 or more than 120,000 public chains were left out of co-occurrence clustering, as were five repertoires with anomalous nucleotide sharing. The table was pulled from immuneACCESS by TCRdb, which kept in-frame rearrangements only. Such tables lose some clones; where checked, under half of the loss comes from unresolved V genes, and the rest has no known cause. V and J calls and clone size follow that table, whereas D and trimming were derived from the DNA. This sample is represented by about 300,000 clones; 86% of them were singletons. Of the sample, 3.5% to 4.5% is held by the ten largest clones.

The sequence came from a man aged 35 to 55 in good health and CMV-seropositive. This receptor chain uses TRBV10-3 and TRBJ2-1, and the D gene may be TRBD2, 5 bases matching. The source material was PBMCs. The nucleotide sequence reads TGTGCCATCGCCCAGAATCCGGTGGGTAGCGAAAAACTCCACTTCAATGAGCAGTTCTTC. Its product reads: CAIAQNPVGSEKLHFNEQFF.